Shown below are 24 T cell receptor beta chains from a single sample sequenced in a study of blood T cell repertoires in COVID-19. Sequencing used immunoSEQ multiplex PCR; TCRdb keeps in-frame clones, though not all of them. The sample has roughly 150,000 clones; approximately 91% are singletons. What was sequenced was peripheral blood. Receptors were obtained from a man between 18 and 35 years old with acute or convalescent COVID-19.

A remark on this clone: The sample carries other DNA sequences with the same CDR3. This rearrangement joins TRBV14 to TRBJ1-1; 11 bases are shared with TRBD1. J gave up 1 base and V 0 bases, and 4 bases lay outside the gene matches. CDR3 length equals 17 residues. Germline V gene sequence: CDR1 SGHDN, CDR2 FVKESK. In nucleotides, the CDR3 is TGTGCCAGCAGCCAAGACCGGGACAGGGGGTGGAACACTGAAGCTTTCTTT. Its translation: CASSQDRDRGWNTEAFF.

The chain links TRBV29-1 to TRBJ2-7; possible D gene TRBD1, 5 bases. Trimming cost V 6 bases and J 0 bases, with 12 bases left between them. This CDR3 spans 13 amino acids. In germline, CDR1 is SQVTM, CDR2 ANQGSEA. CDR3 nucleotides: TGCAGCGTGAGACAGCGCAGCTCCTACGAGCAGTACTTC. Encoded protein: CSVRQRSSYEQYF.

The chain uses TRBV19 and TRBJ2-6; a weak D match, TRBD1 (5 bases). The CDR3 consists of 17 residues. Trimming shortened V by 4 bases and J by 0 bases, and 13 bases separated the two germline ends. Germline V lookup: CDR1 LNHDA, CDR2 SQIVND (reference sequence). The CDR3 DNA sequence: TGTGCCAGTAGTAGCAGACAGAAAATCTCTGGGGCCAACGTCCTGACTTTC. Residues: CASSSRQKISGANVLTF.

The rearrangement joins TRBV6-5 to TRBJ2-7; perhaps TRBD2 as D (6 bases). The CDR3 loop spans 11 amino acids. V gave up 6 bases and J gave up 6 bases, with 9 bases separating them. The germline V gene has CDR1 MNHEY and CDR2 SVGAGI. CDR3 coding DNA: TGTGCCAGCAGCATCGGGGGCGAGCAGTACTTC. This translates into CASSIGGEQYF.

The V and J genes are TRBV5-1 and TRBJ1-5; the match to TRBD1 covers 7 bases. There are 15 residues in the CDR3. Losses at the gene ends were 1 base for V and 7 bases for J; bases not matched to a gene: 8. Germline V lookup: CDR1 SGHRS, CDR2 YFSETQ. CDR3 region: CASSLSGGREQPQHF. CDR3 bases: TGCGCCAGCAGCTTGTCAGGGGGGCGGGAACAGCCCCAGCATTTT.

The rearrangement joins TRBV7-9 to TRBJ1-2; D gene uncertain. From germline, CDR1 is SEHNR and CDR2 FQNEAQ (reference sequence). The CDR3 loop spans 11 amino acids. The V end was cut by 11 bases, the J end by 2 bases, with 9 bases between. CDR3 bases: TGTGCCGGCGACACCAACTATGGCTACACCTTC. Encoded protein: CAGDTNYGYTF. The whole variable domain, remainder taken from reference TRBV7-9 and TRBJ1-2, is DTGVSQNPRHKITKRGQNVTFRCDPISEHNRLYWYRQTLGQGPEFLTYFQNEAQLEKSRLLSDRFSAERPKGSFSTLEIQRTEQGDSAMYLCAGDTNYGYTFGSGTRLTVV.

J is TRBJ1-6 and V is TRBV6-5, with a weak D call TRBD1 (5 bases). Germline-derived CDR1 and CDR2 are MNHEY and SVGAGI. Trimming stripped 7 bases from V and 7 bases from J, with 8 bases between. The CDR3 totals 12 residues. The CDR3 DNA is TGTGCCAGCAACCAGGGAAATTCACCCCTCCACTTT. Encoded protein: CASNQGNSPLHF.

The CDR3, as DNA: TGTGCCAGTAGTATAAGACTAGCGGGAGTCTTAGGGAATGAGCAGTTCTTC. This encodes CASSIRLAGVLGNEQFF. The V call is TRBV19, the J call TRBJ2-1; 12 bases are shared with TRBD2. With 2 bases clipped from V and 7 bases from J, the junction kept 9 bases outside the gene matches. This CDR3 is built from 17 residues. From germline, CDR1 is LNHDA and CDR2 SQIVND (reference sequence).

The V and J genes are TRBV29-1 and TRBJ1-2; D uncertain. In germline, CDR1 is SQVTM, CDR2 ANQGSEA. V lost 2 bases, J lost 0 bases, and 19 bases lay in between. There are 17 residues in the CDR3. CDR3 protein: CSVERRDTRETNYGYTF. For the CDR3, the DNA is TGCAGCGTTGAAAGGCGAGACACCCGGGAGACTAACTATGGCTACACCTTC. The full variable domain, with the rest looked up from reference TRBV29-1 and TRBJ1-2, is SAVISQKPSRDICQRGTSLTIQCQVDSQVTMMFWYRQQPGQSLTLIATANQGSEATYESGFVIDKFPISRPNLTFSTLTVSNMSPEDSSIYLCSVERRDTRETNYGYTFGSGTRLTVV.

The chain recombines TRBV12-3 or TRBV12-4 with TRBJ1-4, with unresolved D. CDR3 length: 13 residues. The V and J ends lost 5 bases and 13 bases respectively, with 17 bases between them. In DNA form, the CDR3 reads TGTGCCAGCAGTCGGTCCGTGCGTAATGGACTGTTTTTT. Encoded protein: CASSRSVRNGLFF.

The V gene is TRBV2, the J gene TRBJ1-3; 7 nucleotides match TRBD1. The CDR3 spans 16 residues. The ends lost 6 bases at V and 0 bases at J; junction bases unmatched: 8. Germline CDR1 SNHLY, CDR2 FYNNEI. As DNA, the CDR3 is TGTGCCAGCAGCAAGGCAGGGGGACTCTCTGGAAACACCATATATTTT. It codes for CASSKAGGLSGNTIYF.

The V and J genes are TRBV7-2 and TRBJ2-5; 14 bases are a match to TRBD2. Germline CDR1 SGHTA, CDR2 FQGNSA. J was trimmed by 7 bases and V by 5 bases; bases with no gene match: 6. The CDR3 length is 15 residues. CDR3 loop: CASSQGLAGEVTQYF. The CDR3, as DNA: TGTGCCAGCAGCCAGGGACTAGCGGGAGAGGTGACCCAGTACTTC.

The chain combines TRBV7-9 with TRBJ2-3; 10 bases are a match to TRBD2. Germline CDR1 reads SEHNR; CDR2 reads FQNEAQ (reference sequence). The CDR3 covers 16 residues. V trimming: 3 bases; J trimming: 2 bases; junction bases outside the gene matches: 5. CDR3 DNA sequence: TGTGCCAGCAGCTTCGGGCTAGCGGGGGACACAGATACGCAGTATTTT. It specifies CASSFGLAGDTDTQYF. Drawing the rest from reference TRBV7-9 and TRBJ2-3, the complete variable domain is DTGVSQNPRHKITKRGQNVTFRCDPISEHNRLYWYRQTLGQGPEFLTYFQNEAQLEKSRLLSDRFSAERPKGSFSTLEIQRTEQGDSAMYLCASSFGLAGDTDTQYFGPGTRLTVL.

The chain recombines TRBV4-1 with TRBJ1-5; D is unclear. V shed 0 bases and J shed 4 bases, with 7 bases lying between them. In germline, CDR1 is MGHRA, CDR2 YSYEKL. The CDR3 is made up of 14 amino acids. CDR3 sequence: CASSQDLRNQPQHF. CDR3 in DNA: TGCGCCAGCAGCCAAGATCTTCGGAATCAGCCCCAGCATTTT.

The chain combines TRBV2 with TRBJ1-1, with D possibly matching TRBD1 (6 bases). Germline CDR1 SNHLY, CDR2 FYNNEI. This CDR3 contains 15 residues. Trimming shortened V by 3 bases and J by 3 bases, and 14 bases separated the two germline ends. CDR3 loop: CASSDYRAVDTEAFF. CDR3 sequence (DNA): TGTGCCAGCAGTGACTACAGGGCTGTGGACACTGAAGCTTTCTTT. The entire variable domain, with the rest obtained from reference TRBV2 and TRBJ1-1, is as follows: EPEVTQTPSHQVTQMGQEVILRCVPISNHLYFYWYRQILGQKVEFLVSFYNNEISEKSEIFDDQFSVERPDGSNFTLKIRSTKLEDSAMYFCASSDYRAVDTEAFFGQGTRLTVV.

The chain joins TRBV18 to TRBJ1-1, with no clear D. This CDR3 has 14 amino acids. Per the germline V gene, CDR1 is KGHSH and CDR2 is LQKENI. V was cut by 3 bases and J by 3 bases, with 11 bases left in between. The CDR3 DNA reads TGTGCCAGCTCACCGTCTTGGCGGGACACTGAAGCTTTCTTT. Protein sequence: CASSPSWRDTEAFF.

The CDR3 nucleotides read TGTGCCACCAGTGCCGGAGCGGGAGGATACAATGAGCAGTTCTTC. Translated, it gives CATSAGAGGYNEQFF. The chain links TRBV24-1 to TRBJ2-1; 9 positions match TRBD2. J lost 4 bases, V lost 5 bases, and 5 bases had no gene match. Germline V CDR1 and CDR2: KGHDR, SFDVKD. The CDR3 runs 15 residues.

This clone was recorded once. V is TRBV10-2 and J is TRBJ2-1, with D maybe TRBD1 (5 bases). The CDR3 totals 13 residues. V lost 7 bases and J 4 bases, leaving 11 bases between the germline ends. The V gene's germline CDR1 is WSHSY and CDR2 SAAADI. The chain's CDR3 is CASKDIGYNEQFF. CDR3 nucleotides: TGCGCCAGCAAGGACATTGGGTACAATGAGCAGTTCTTC.

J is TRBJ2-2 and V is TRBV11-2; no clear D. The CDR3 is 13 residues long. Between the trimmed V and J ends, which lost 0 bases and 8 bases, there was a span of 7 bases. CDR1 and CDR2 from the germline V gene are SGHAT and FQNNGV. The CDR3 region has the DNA TGTGCCAGCAGCTTAGATCTGGAGGGGGAGCTGTTTTTT. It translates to CASSLDLEGELFF.

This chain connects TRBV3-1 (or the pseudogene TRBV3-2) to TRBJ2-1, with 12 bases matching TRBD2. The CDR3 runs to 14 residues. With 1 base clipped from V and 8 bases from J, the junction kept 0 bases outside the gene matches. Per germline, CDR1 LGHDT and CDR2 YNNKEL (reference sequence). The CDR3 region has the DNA TGTGCCAGCAGCCAAGGACTAGCGGGAGATGAGCAGTTCTTC. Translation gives CASSQGLAGDEQFF.

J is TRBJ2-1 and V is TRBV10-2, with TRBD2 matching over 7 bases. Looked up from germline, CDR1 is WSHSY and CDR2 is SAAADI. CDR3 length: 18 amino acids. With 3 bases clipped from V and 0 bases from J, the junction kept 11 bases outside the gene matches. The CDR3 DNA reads TGCGCCAGCAGTGATGGGTATAGCGGGTTCAGCTCCTACAATGAGCAGTTCTTC. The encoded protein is CASSDGYSGFSSYNEQFF.

For the CDR3, the DNA is TGCGCCAGCAGCGTCCTCACAGGGGCTGCCACTGAAGCTTTCTTT. Its translation is CASSVLTGAATEAFF. The chain joins TRBV5-1 to TRBJ1-1; 7 bases fit TRBD1. J gave up 4 bases and V 4 bases, and 10 bases lay outside the gene matches. CDR1 and CDR2 (germline): SGHRS, YFSETQ. This CDR3 comprises 15 residues.

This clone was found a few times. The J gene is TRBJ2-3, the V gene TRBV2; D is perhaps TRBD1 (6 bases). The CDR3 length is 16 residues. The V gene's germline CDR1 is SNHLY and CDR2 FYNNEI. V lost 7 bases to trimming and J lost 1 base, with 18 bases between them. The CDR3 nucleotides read TGTGCCAGCACCGACCGGGTGGGGGCGGGCACAGATACGCAGTATTTT. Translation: CASTDRVGAGTDTQYF.

CDR3 in amino acids: CASSQDPQRWETQYF. The CDR3, as DNA: TGTGCCAGCAGCCAAGATCCCCAGAGGTGGGAGACCCAGTACTTC. The gene calls are TRBV14 and TRBJ2-5, with D unclear. CDR3 length: 15 residues. Germline-derived CDR1 and CDR2 are SGHDN and FVKESK. Trimming cost V 0 bases and J 5 bases, with 13 bases left between them. The entire variable domain, with the rest obtained from reference TRBV14 and TRBJ2-5, is as follows: EAGVTQFPSHSVIEKGQTVTLRCDPISGHDNLYWYRRVMGKEIKFLLHFVKESKQDESGMPNNRFLAERTGGTYSTLKVQPAELEDSGVYFCASSQDPQRWETQYFGPGTRLLVL.